This T cell receptor beta chain comes out of a study of shared clonotypes between healthy human individuals. For every subset, genomic DNA was evenly distributed across several immunoSEQ plates. The input for sorted-subset replicate PCRs was about 210 ng DNA, tens of thousands of T cell genomes. Original methodology: Filtering was not the same, since immunoSEQ gave junction-only sequences without quality scores. Generated by immunoSEQ multiplex PCR, the TCRdb table keeps only in-frame clones and is missing some. V and J calls plus clone size are reproduced from that table; the DNA served to infer D and trimming. The data hold roughly 2.2 million clones, with approximately 93% observed a single time. None of the donors, who were healthy HIV-negative adults, had recently had acute infections or vaccinations. V lost 4 bases and J lost 7; bases outside the gene matches: 12. Germline-derived CDR1 and CDR2 are MNHNS and SASEGT. The length of the CDR3 is 16 residues.

Sequenced: naive CD4+ T cells from PBMCs. The sample's subset: CD45RA+ positively selected. V and J are TRBV6-1 and TRBJ1-2; 10 bases map to TRBD1. This receptor was obtained from a man younger than 30 in good health. Some clones in this sample may be carry-over from other donors' samples. The CDR3 protein is CASSAQLRQGAGGYTF. CDR3 DNA: TGTGCCAGCAGTGCTCAACTCCGACAGGGGGCTGGTGGCTACACCTTC.